This T cell receptor beta chain came from a study of breast tumors, draining lymph nodes, adjacent tissues. Study-wide results and caveats: Most tumor T cells seemingly derive from lymph node, then expand in tumor.

TCRdb passed the multiplex PCR reads through MiXCR, listing each CDR3 protein once. This sample has roughly 100,000 distinct CDR3 sequences, with 30% found just once. Axillary draining lymph nodes of breast cancer patients supplied the node samples. This clonotype was detected ten times or more. Its specificity is unknown. V gave up 2 bases and J gave up 7 bases; unmatched junction bases: 23. The CDR3 has 20 residues. Germline CDR1 MGHDK, CDR2 SYGVNS. The sequencing input was axillary lymph node tissue. V gene TRBV25-1 combines with J gene TRBJ2-1; the match to TRBD2 covers 7 bases. The receptor was isolated from a female donor with breast cancer. Some clones in this sample may be carry-over from other donors' samples. CDR3 DNA sequence: TGTGCCAGCAGTGAAGGACTAAGGGGCTTCGGCGGGAGAGCGGCGAATGAGCAGTTCTTC. Its translation: CASSEGLRGFGGRAANEQFF.